Described below is a single TCR beta chain sequence and its context. The data belong to a study of cytomegalovirus exposure and HLA in healthy donors. Using immunoSEQ multiplex PCR, the repertoire was profiled, and TCRdb retains in-frame clones only, with some absent. The sample lists 200,000 to 250,000 clones; over 80% were seen once. The sample taken for sequencing was PBMCs. This receptor was obtained from a young woman in good health and CMV-seronegative.

In DNA form, the CDR3 reads TGTGCCAGCTCACCGACGCGCTCTGGGGCCAACGTCCTGACTTTC. This sequence encodes CASSPTRSGANVLTF. The gene calls are TRBV18 and TRBJ2-6; D uncertain. Germline lookup yields CDR1 KGHSH and CDR2 LQKENI. Trimming removed 3 bases from V and 0 bases from J, with 6 bases in between. CDR3 length: 15 residues.